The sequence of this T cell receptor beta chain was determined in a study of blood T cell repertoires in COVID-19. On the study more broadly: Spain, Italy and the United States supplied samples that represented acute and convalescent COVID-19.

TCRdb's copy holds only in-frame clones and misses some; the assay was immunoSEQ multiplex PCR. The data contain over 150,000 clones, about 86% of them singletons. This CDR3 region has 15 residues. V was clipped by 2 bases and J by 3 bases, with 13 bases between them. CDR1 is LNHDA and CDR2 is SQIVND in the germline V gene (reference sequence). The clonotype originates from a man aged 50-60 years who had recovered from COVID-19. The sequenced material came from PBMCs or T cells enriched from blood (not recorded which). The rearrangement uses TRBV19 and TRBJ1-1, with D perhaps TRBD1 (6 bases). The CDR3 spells CASSIPGGLDTEAFF. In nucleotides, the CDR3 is TGTGCCAGTAGTATACCCGGGGGGCTGGACACTGAAGCTTTCTTT.